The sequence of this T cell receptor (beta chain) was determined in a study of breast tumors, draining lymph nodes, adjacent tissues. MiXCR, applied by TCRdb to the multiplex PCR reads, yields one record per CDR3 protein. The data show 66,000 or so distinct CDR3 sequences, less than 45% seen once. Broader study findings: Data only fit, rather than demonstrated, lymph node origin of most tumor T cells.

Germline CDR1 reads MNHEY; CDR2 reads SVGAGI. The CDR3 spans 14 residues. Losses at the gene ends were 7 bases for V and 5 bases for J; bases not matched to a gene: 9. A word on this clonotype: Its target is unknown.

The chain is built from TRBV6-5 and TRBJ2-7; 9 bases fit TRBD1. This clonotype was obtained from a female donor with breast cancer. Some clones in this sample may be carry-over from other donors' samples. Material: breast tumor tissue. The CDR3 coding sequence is TGTGCCAGCACCCCCGGGACAGGGTACGACGAGCAGTACTTC. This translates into CASTPGTGYDEQYF.